The T cell receptor (beta chain) under discussion was sequenced for a study of PD-1 blockade in classical Hodgkin lymphoma. Notes on this clone: Its matching antigen is unknown.

Repertoires were generated with immunoSEQ multiplex PCR, while TCRdb's copy carries only in-frame clones and drops some. The table shows approximately 96,000 clones, with 93% occurring only once. This CDR3 is 16 amino acids long. In germline, CDR1 is SGHNT, CDR2 YENEEA. The V and J ends lost 5 bases and 4 bases, in that order; junction bases with no gene match: 8. Study findings and constraints: Only CD4+ TCR diversity, not CD8+, had risen significantly by C4D1.

Time point: cycle 4 day 1 (C4D1), after more than five weeks of nivolumab. Autologous stem cell transplantation was followed by relapse in every patient, and brentuximab vedotin exposure varied. The chain joins TRBV11-3 to TRBJ2-1, with 10 bases identical to TRBD2. The sequenced sample was peripheral blood mononuclear cells (PBMCs), obtained before the fourth cycle of nivolumab. This TCR came from a human donor with classical Hodgkin lymphoma. CDR3 loop: CASSPVGAGGYNEQFF. CDR3 sequence (DNA): TGTGCCAGCAGCCCGGTGGGAGCGGGAGGGTACAATGAGCAGTTCTTC.